The 25 T cell receptor beta chains below were found in one sample sequenced in a study of control samples from healthy donors and cancer patients. TCRdb's copy holds only in-frame clones and misses some; the assay was immunoSEQ multiplex PCR. The table has under 130,000 clones, roughly 91% seen once. Sequenced material: PBMCs. The receptor set was obtained from a man aged 55 to 70 with lung cancer.

This clone was observed a handful of times. This chain connects TRBV9 to TRBJ2-1, with 9 nucleotides matching TRBD1. Trimming cost V 7 bases and J 7 bases; bases outside gene matches: 6. CDR3 length: 13 amino acids. CDR1 SGDLS and CDR2 YYNGEE come from the germline V gene. The CDR3 protein is CASAGQGLNEQFF. The CDR3 DNA is TGTGCCAGCGCGGGACAGGGTTTAAATGAGCAGTTCTTC.

This chain joins TRBV3-1 (or the pseudogene TRBV3-2) and TRBJ2-5; D might be TRBD2 (5 bases). Germline loops: CDR1 LGHDT, CDR2 YNNKEL (reference sequence). The CDR3 contains 13 residues. V was cut by 9 bases and J by 5 bases, with 16 bases left in between. Here the CDR3 reads CASLTSGGETQYF. DNA of the CDR3: TGTGCCAGTCTGACTTCGGGCGGGGAGACCCAGTACTTC.

V usage is TRBV7-8 and J usage is TRBJ2-7; a weak D match, TRBD1 (6 bases). CDR1 and CDR2 from the germline V gene are SGHVS and FQNEAQ. This CDR3 is 14 amino acids long. V lost 4 bases, J lost 5 bases, and 15 bases lay in between. The CDR3 loop is CASSSFSQGNEQYV. CDR3 coding DNA: TGTGCCAGCAGCTCTTTCTCACAGGGAAACGAGCAGTACGTC.

This chain joins TRBV10-3 and TRBJ1-4; D remains ambiguous. Germline CDR1 reads ENHRY; CDR2 reads SYGVKD. V gave up 5 bases and J gave up 8 bases, with 12 bases separating them. This CDR3 contains 13 residues. The CDR3 is CAISPSGSEKLFF. In nucleotides, the CDR3 is TGTGCCATCAGTCCGTCGGGGAGCGAAAAACTGTTTTTT.

The chain employs TRBV2 and TRBJ1-3; tentatively, D is TRBD1 (6 bases). Germline-derived CDR1 and CDR2 are SNHLY and FYNNEI. V was pared by 2 bases and J by 2 bases, with 10 bases between. The CDR3 loop spans 15 amino acids. The DNA for the CDR3 is TGTGCCAGCAGTGAATTGAGGGGGGCTGGAAACACCATATATTTT. Translation gives CASSELRGAGNTIYF.

The chain links TRBV30 to TRBJ2-5; D is unresolved. The CDR3 runs to 12 residues. The germline V and J ends were trimmed by 8 bases and 0 bases, with 10 bases remaining between them. The V gene's germline CDR1 is GTSNPN and CDR2 SVGIG (reference sequence). This CDR3 is CALNSDQETQYF. The CDR3 DNA reads as TGTGCCCTAAACAGTGACCAAGAGACCCAGTACTTC.

About this clone itself: The same CDR3 also results from other DNA sequences found in this sample. This chain connects TRBV11-3 to TRBJ1-2; 9 positions agree with TRBD1. The CDR3 totals 14 residues. Germline V lookup: CDR1 SGHNT, CDR2 YENEEA. The ends lost 3 bases at V and 5 bases at J; junction bases unmatched: 4. The CDR3 DNA reads as TGTGCCAGCAGCTTGGGACAGGGAGGATATGGCTACACCTTC. Protein sequence: CASSLGQGGYGYTF. Filled out from reference TRBV11-3 and TRBJ1-2, the complete variable domain reads EAGVVQSPRYKIIEKKQPVAFWCNPISGHNTLYWYLQNLGQGPELLIRYENEEAVDDSQLPKDRFSAERLKGVDSTLKIQPAELGDSAVYLCASSLGQGGYGYTFGSGTRLTVV.

This chain links TRBV7-3 with TRBJ2-7; 7 nucleotides line up with TRBD1. The CDR3 has 15 amino acids. The ends lost 5 bases at V and 0 bases at J; junction bases unmatched: 7. Germline CDR1 reads SGHTA; CDR2 reads FQGTGA. The CDR3 loop is CASSPAGTASYEQYF. In DNA, the CDR3 is TGTGCCAGCAGCCCCGCCGGGACAGCCTCCTACGAGCAGTACTTC.

The J gene is TRBJ1-1, the V gene TRBV10-1, with D unresolved. The CDR3 sequence is 13 residues long. Trimming stripped 4 bases from V and 4 bases from J, with 10 bases between. The germline V gene encodes CDR1 WNHNN and CDR2 SYGVQD (reference sequence). The CDR3 nucleotides are TGCGCCAGCAGTGCTCAGGTATCCACTGAAGCTTTCTTT. Residues: CASSAQVSTEAFF.

This clone came up once. This rearrangement joins TRBV18 to TRBJ1-5; possibly TRBD1 for D (5 bases). The CDR3 has 15 residues. Between the trimmed V and J ends, which lost 8 bases and 6 bases, there was a span of 20 bases. CDR1 and CDR2 (germline): KGHSH, LQKENI. The CDR3 nucleotides read TGTGCCAGCCGGGGGACGCAAGGAAGGGGTCAGCCCCAGCATTTT. Translated: CASRGTQGRGQPQHF.

This chain uses TRBV5-1 with TRBJ2-1, with D tentatively TRBD2 (6 bases). Trimming cost V 7 bases and J 7 bases, with 18 bases left between them. The CDR3 runs to 14 residues. The germline CDR1 and CDR2 sequences are SGHRS and YFSETQ. CDR3 sequence (DNA): TGCGCCAGCGATCTCGCGGGGCAGGGTAATGAGCAGTTCTTC. It translates to CASDLAGQGNEQFF.

This chain links TRBV11-3 with TRBJ2-1; unclear D gene. There are 13 residues in the CDR3. V was pared by 0 bases and J by 7 bases, with 7 bases between. Germline V gives CDR1 SGHNT, CDR2 YENEEA. This CDR3 reads CASSLDLPNEQFF. The CDR3 DNA reads as TGTGCCAGCAGCTTAGATCTCCCGAATGAGCAGTTCTTC.

V is TRBV6-4 and J is TRBJ2-5; D unresolved. CDR1 is MRHNA and CDR2 is SNTAGT in the germline V gene. CDR3 length: 11 residues. V was shortened by 4 bases and J by 2 bases, with 2 bases between the two germline ends. Here the CDR3 DNA reads TGTGCCAGCAGTGGACAAGAGACCCAGTACTTC. Amino acids: CASSGQETQYF.

This clone was counted a single time. V and J are TRBV5-4 and TRBJ1-5; D not resolved. The ends were cut back, 2 bases at V and 4 bases at J, with 10 bases in the middle. This CDR3 has 14 residues. Germline-derived CDR1 and CDR2 are SGHNT and YYREEE (reference sequence). The CDR3 is CASSLIGSNQPQHF. The CDR3 DNA reads TGTGCCAGCAGCTTAATCGGGTCAAATCAGCCCCAGCATTTT. Supplemented by reference TRBV5-4 and TRBJ1-5, the full variable domain reads ETGVTQSPTHLIKTRGQQVTLRCSSQSGHNTVSWYQQALGQGPQFIFQYYREEENGRGNFPPRFSGLQFPNYSSELNVNALELDDSALYLCASSLIGSNQPQHFGDGTRLSIL.

The CDR3 loop reads CASSSREVRGEQFF. For the CDR3, the DNA is TGTGCCAGCAGCTCCAGGGAAGTACGTGGTGAGCAGTTCTTC. The chain carries TRBV7-8 and TRBJ2-1, with D possibly matching TRBD1 (5 bases). Germline V gives CDR1 SGHVS, CDR2 FQNEAQ. CDR3 length equals 14 residues. Trimming stripped 4 bases from V and 9 bases from J, with 16 bases between.

This chain connects TRBV5-1 to TRBJ2-1; 7 bases map to TRBD1. CDR3 size: 15 residues. In germline, CDR1 is SGHRS, CDR2 YFSETQ. The trim removed 4 bases at V and 0 bases at J, leaving 4 bases unmatched. The CDR3 sequence is CASSPTGYSYNEQFF. The CDR3 DNA reads as TGCGCCAGCAGCCCGACAGGGTACTCCTACAATGAGCAGTTCTTC.

The chain recombines TRBV29-1 with TRBJ2-6; TRBD1 agrees at 7 bases. Germline values: CDR1 SQVTM, CDR2 ANQGSEA. V lost 7 bases and J lost 0; bases outside the gene matches: 12. The CDR3 is 17 residues long. CDR3 sequence (DNA): TGCAGCGGACTAATGACAGGGACGGACTCTGGGGCCAACGTCCTGACTTTC. Residues: CSGLMTGTDSGANVLTF.

This rearrangement joins TRBV5-1 to TRBJ2-1; D ambiguous. The CDR3 extends over 15 amino acids. Germline V gene data show CDR1 as SGHRS and CDR2 as YFSETQ. The germline V and J ends were trimmed by 0 bases and 4 bases, with 11 bases remaining between them. The DNA of the CDR3 is TGCGCCAGCAGCTTGGAAAGGGCGGAGTACAATGAGCAGTTCTTC. This gives the protein CASSLERAEYNEQFF. Complete variable domain (other parts from reference TRBV5-1 and TRBJ2-1): KAGVTQTPRYLIKTRGQQVTLSCSPISGHRSVSWYQQTPGQGLQFLFEYFSETQRNKGNFPGRFSGRQFSNSRSEMNVSTLELGDSALYLCASSLERAEYNEQFFGPGTRLTVL.

The table lists this clone with a count of one. The rearrangement uses TRBV24-1 and TRBJ2-3; D uncertain. V lost 1 base, J lost 3 bases, and 7 bases lay in between. The CDR3 is 14 residues long. Germline CDR1 and CDR2: KGHDR and SFDVKD. The CDR3 DNA reads as TGTGCCACCAGTGATTTAGATGGTACAGATACGCAGTATTTT. It yields the protein CATSDLDGTDTQYF.

The rearrangement joins TRBV7-2 to TRBJ1-4, with D uncertain. Germline V gene sequence: CDR1 SGHTA, CDR2 FQGNSA. The ends were cut back, 5 bases at V and 0 bases at J, with 10 bases in the middle. The CDR3 spans 15 residues. In nucleotides, the CDR3 is TGTGCCAGCAGCGTAAACACAGCAACTAATGAAAAACTGTTTTTT. Amino acids: CASSVNTATNEKLFF.

This chain connects TRBV6-6 to TRBJ2-1; no reliable D call. The CDR3 consists of 13 residues. Trimming stripped 7 bases from V and 6 bases from J, with 13 bases between. Germline loops: CDR1 MNHNY, CDR2 SVGAGI (reference sequence). The CDR3, as DNA: TGTGCCAGCACCCAACTGGGGATCAATGAGCAGTTCTTC. This encodes CASTQLGINEQFF.

This clone was seen a single time. The chain is built from TRBV19 and TRBJ2-4, with TRBD1 matching 8 bases. V was pared by 4 bases and J by 2 bases, with 4 bases of the junction left unmatched. Germline V lookup: CDR1 LNHDA, CDR2 SQIVND (reference sequence). The CDR3 length is 15 residues. CDR3: CASSTGGSTKNIQYF. CDR3 DNA sequence: TGTGCCAGTAGTACAGGGGGCTCGACCAAAAACATTCAGTACTTC.

The chain joins TRBV2 to TRBJ1-5; TRBD1 matches 10 bases. There are 14 residues in the CDR3. V was clipped by 7 bases and J by 7 bases; unmatched bases: 7. In germline, CDR1 is SNHLY, CDR2 FYNNEI. CDR3 sequence: CASMGQGFGQPQHF. In nucleotides, the CDR3 is TGTGCCAGCATGGGACAGGGGTTCGGGCAGCCCCAGCATTTT.

This chain joins TRBV6-5 and TRBJ1-2, with D perhaps matching TRBD1 (6 bases). CDR3 length equals 14 residues. The V gene's germline CDR1 is MNHEY and CDR2 SVGAGI. V was clipped by 3 bases and J by 4 bases, with 12 bases between them. The CDR3 DNA sequence: TGTGCCAGCAGTTATTCCAGGGGAGTCTATGGCTACACCTTC. This gives the protein CASSYSRGVYGYTF.

This clone was recorded only once. The chain uses TRBV6-5 and TRBJ2-3; D possibly corresponds to TRBD1 (5 bases). Per germline, CDR1 MNHEY and CDR2 SVGAGI. V lost 10 bases and J lost 2, with 16 bases in between. The CDR3 contains 14 residues. CDR3 in amino acids: CATVWGPATDTQYF. The DNA for the CDR3 is TGTGCCACGGTTTGGGGCCCCGCCACAGATACGCAGTATTTT.